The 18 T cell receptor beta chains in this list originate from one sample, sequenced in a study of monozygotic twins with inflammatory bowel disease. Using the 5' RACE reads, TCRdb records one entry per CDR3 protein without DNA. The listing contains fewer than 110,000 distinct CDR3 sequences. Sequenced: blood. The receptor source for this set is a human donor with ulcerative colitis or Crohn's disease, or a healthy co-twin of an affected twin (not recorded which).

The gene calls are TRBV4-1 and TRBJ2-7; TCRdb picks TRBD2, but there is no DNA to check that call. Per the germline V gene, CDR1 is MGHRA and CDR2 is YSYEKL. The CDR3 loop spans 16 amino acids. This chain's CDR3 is CASSSVGYRGSYEQYF.

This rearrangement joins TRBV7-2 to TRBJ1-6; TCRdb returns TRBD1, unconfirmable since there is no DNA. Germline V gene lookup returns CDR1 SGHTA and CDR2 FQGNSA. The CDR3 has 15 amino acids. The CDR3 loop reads CASSVWDGYNSPLHF.

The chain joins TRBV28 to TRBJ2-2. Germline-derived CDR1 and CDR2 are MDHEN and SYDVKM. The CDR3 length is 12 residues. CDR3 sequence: CASITGTGELFF.

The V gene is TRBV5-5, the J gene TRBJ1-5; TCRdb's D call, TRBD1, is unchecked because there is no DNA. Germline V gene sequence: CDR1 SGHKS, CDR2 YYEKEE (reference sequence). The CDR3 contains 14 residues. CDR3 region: CASSNRQGNQPQHF.

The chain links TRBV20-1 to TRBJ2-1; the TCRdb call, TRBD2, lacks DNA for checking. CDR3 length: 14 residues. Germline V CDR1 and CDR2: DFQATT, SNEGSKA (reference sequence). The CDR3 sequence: CSARDRTRVNEQFF.

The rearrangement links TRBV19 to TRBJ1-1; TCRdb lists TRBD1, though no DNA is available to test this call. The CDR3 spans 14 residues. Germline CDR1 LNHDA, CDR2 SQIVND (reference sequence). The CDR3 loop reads CASSIGSGATEAFF. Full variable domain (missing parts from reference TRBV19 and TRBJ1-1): DGGITQSPKYLFRKEGQNVTLSCEQNLNHDAMYWYRQDPGQGLRLIYYSQIVNDFQKGDIAEGYSVSREKKESFPLTVTSAQKNPTAFYLCASSIGSGATEAFFGQGTRLTVV.

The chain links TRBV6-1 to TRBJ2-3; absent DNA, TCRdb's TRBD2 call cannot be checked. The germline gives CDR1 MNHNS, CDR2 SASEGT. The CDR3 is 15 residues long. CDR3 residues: CASRRGLTSTDTQYF.

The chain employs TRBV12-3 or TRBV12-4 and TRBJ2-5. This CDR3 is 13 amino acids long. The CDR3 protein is CASSLAEEETQYF.

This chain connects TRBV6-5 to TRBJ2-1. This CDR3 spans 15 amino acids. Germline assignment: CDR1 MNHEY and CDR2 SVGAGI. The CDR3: CASSYSRGSYNEQFF.

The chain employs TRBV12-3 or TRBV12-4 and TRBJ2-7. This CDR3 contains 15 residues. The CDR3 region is CASSFIFGSLYEQYF.

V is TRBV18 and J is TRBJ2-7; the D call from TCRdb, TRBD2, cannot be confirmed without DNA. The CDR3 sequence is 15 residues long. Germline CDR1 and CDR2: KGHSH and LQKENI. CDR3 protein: CASSHGTSGTYEQYF.

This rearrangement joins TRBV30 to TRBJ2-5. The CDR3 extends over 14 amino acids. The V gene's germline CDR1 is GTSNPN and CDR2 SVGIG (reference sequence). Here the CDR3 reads CAWSVPVYRETQYF.

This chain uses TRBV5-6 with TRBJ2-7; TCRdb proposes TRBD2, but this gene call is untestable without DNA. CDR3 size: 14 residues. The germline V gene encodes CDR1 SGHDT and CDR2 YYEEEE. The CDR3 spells CASSGGRLSYEQYF.

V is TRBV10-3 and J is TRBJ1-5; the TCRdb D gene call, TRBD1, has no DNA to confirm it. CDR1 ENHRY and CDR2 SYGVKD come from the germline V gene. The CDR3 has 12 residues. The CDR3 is CANHGFGKPQHF.

CDR3 in amino acids: CSAPGGDNQPQHF. The rearrangement joins TRBV20-1 to TRBJ1-5; TCRdb indicates TRBD1, and absent DNA this call remains unverified. The CDR3 is 13 amino acids. Germline values: CDR1 DFQATT, CDR2 SNEGSKA (reference sequence).

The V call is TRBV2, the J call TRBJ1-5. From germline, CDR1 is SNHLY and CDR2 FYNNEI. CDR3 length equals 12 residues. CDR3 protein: CASRDTNQPQHF.

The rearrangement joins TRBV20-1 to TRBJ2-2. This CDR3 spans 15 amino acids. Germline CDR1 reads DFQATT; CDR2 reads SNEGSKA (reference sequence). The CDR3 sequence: CSARDLFGNTGELFF.

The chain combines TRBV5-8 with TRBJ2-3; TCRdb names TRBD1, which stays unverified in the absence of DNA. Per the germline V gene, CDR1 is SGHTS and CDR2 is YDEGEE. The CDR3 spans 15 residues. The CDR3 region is CASSVAGTGVYTQYF.